Presented here are 26 T cell receptor beta chains from one specimen sequenced in a study of shared clonotypes between healthy human individuals. Some clones are missing from TCRdb's copy, which holds only in-frame ones; the method was immunoSEQ multiplex PCR. Of about 2.4 million clones listed, about 92% are singletons. The sequenced sample consisted of naive CD4+ T cells sorted from blood. Subset meaning: CD45RA+ positively selected. The receptor set was obtained from a man aged 18 to 29 in good health.

The rearrangement joins TRBV5-1 to TRBJ2-3, with D perhaps TRBD1 (5 bases). CDR3 size: 15 residues. Trimming removed 4 bases from V and 0 bases from J, with 12 bases in between. Germline CDR1 and CDR2: SGHRS and YFSETQ. CDR3 nucleotides: TGCGCCAGCAGCCCCGTAGCAGGGAGCACAGATACGCAGTATTTT. It yields the protein CASSPVAGSTDTQYF.

On this clone itself: Other nucleotide sequences in the sample specify the same CDR3. The chain joins TRBV19 to TRBJ1-5; D not certain. Germline V gene lookup returns CDR1 LNHDA and CDR2 SQIVND (reference sequence). V was pared by 3 bases and J by 1 base, with 7 bases between. The CDR3 is 14 amino acids. As DNA, the CDR3 is TGTGCCAGTAGTATGGCGGGGAGCAATCAGCCCCAGCATTTT. Protein: CASSMAGSNQPQHF.

The chain combines TRBV6-1 with TRBJ2-3; D unresolved. V lost 2 bases and J lost 8, with 2 bases in between. The CDR3 spans 10 residues. From germline, CDR1 is MNHNS and CDR2 SASEGT. CDR3 sequence (DNA): TGTGCCAGCAGTGAACTTACGCAGTATTTT. It specifies CASSELTQYF.

The V call is TRBV4-1, the J call TRBJ1-4; 11 bases fit TRBD1. This CDR3 comprises 15 residues. The V and J ends lost 4 bases and 8 bases, in that order; junction bases with no gene match: 6. Germline assignment: CDR1 MGHRA and CDR2 YSYEKL. DNA for the CDR3: TGCGCCAGCAGCCGGGCAGGGACAGGGGGAGAAAAACTGTTTTTT. Translation gives CASSRAGTGGEKLFF.

This chain uses TRBV28 with TRBJ2-2, with 10 bases aligning to TRBD1. V lost 6 bases, J lost 6 bases, and 4 bases stayed unmatched. CDR1 and CDR2 (germline): MDHEN, SYDVKM. The CDR3 is 14 amino acids. The CDR3 region is CASSRQGASGELFF. The CDR3 bases are TGTGCCAGCAGCAGACAGGGGGCCTCCGGGGAGCTGTTTTTT.

Points on this clone: The same CDR3 can be traced to other DNA sequences in this sample. The V call is TRBV5-1, the J call TRBJ1-1; 7 bases fit TRBD1. The junction had 4 bases not matched to a gene; V was cut back by 3 bases and J by 2 bases. Germline V lookup: CDR1 SGHRS, CDR2 YFSETQ. This CDR3 has 14 residues. DNA for the CDR3: TGCGCCAGCAGCTCTCGACAGGGTAACACTGAAGCTTTCTTT. Its protein is CASSSRQGNTEAFF.

The genes are TRBV2 and TRBJ1-3; a possible D gene is TRBD1 (5 bases). Germline CDR1 SNHLY, CDR2 FYNNEI. The germline V and J ends were trimmed by 8 bases and 2 bases, with 10 bases remaining between them. This CDR3 comprises 13 residues. The chain's CDR3 is CASRSGAGNTIYF. The CDR3 DNA reads TGTGCCAGCCGTTCGGGGGCTGGAAACACCATATATTTT.

The gene calls are TRBV23-1 and TRBJ2-1; D possibly matches TRBD1 or TRBD2 (6 bases each). TRBV23-1 is given ORF status, its function remaining uncertain. The CDR3 consists of 16 residues. V gave up 4 bases and J gave up 6 bases, with 19 bases separating them. The CDR3 loop is CASSLPLRGPLNEQFF. CDR3 bases: TGCGCCAGCAGTCTCCCCTTACGGGGGCCACTCAATGAGCAGTTCTTC.

The chain links TRBV10-3 to TRBJ2-1; D gene uncertain. Germline V gene data show CDR1 as ENHRY and CDR2 as SYGVKD. CDR3 length: 11 amino acids. The V gene lost 3 bases and the J gene lost 8 bases, with 5 bases spanning the gap. The CDR3 nucleotides read TGTGCCATCAGTGATATGGATGAGCAGTTCTTC. It specifies CAISDMDEQFF.

This clone was observed a single time. Other DNA sequences in this sample translate to the same CDR3. This rearrangement joins TRBV5-6 to TRBJ2-3; maybe TRBD1 (6 bases). CDR3 length: 15 residues. CDR1 SGHDT and CDR2 YYEEEE come from the germline V gene. V was trimmed by 2 bases and J by 1 base, leaving 11 bases between them. CDR3 coding DNA: TGTGCCAGCAGCTTAGAGGGGGTGGGCACAGATACGCAGTATTTT. Protein product: CASSLEGVGTDTQYF.

This clone turned up a few times. V and J are TRBV5-1 and TRBJ1-2, with 8 bases lining up with TRBD1. V dropped 5 bases and J dropped 7; count of bases not matched to a gene: 7. This CDR3 is 13 amino acids long. Germline CDR1 is SGHRS and CDR2 is YFSETQ. The CDR3 is CASSHQGAGGYTF. The CDR3 DNA sequence: TGCGCCAGCAGTCATCAGGGGGCCGGTGGCTACACCTTC.

This chain links TRBV11-2 with TRBJ1-1; D possibly corresponds to TRBD1 (6 bases). The CDR3 is made up of 16 amino acids. Per germline, CDR1 SGHAT and CDR2 FQNNGV. V lost 2 bases and J 5 bases, leaving 18 bases between the germline ends. CDR3 protein: CASSLTGGRMVTEAFF. DNA for the CDR3: TGTGCCAGCAGCTTAACGGGGGGGCGAATGGTGACTGAAGCTTTCTTT.

This chain's CDR3 is CASKRADPGPNEQYF. CDR3 in DNA: TGTGCCAGTAAGAGAGCGGACCCAGGGCCCAACGAGCAGTACTTC. The chain recombines TRBV19 with TRBJ2-7; the D call may be TRBD1 or TRBD2 (5 bases each). The CDR3 covers 15 residues. From germline, CDR1 is LNHDA and CDR2 SQIVND (reference sequence). V dropped 7 bases and J dropped 5 bases, with 21 bases sitting between them.

This clone was observed once. The gene calls are TRBV2 and TRBJ2-5; 9 bases map to TRBD1. The CDR3 contains 16 residues. V trimming: 8 bases; J trimming: 2 bases; junction bases outside the gene matches: 12. The germline CDR1 and CDR2 sequences are SNHLY and FYNNEI. The CDR3 loop reads CASLISGDRVQETQYF. The DNA for the CDR3 is TGTGCCAGCCTGATCTCGGGGGACAGGGTTCAAGAGACCCAGTACTTC.

The table lists this clone with a count of one. This chain joins TRBV2 and TRBJ2-2; D uncertain. The V gene lost 8 bases and the J gene lost 11 bases, with 9 bases spanning the gap. CDR1 and CDR2 from the germline V gene are SNHLY and FYNNEI. The CDR3 totals 10 residues. CDR3 nucleotide sequence: TGTGCCAGCGGGGTGCCAGAGCTGTTTTTT. It encodes CASGVPELFF.

This chain joins TRBV7-6 and TRBJ1-4; D ambiguous. Germline loops: CDR1 SGHVS, CDR2 FNYEAQ. CDR3 length: 14 residues. Trimming cost V 0 bases and J 6 bases, with 8 bases left between them. The DNA for the CDR3 is TGTGCCAGCAGCTTAGCCCTAGGAGATGAAAAACTGTTTTTT. Protein: CASSLALGDEKLFF.

CDR3 nucleotides: TGTGCCAGCAGCTTCTCGGCTGCCGGGAATACGCAGTATTTT. Amino acid sequence: CASSFSAAGNTQYF. This chain connects TRBV7-2 to TRBJ2-3; a weak D match, TRBD2 (5 bases). V dropped 3 bases and J dropped 7 bases, with 14 bases sitting between them. Germline V CDR1 and CDR2: SGHTA, FQGNSA. This CDR3 is built from 14 residues.

This clone was counted between two and nine times. The V call is TRBV6-1, the J call TRBJ1-5; D gene uncertain. The CDR3 has 15 residues. Per the germline V gene, CDR1 is MNHNS and CDR2 is SASEGT. V lost 2 bases, J lost 4 bases, and 12 bases lay in between. The CDR3 sequence: CASSEPWTGNQPQHF. In DNA form, the CDR3 reads TGTGCCAGCAGTGAACCCTGGACGGGAAATCAGCCCCAGCATTTT.

The gene calls are TRBV2 and TRBJ1-6, with TRBD1 as a possible D gene (5 bases). The CDR3 has 15 residues. Trimming took off 4 bases at V and 7 bases at J, with 14 bases between the two ends. In germline, CDR1 is SNHLY, CDR2 FYNNEI. Written as DNA, the CDR3 is TGTGCCAGCAGTGGACAGTTGGGAGAAAATTCACCCCTCCACTTT. Protein product: CASSGQLGENSPLHF.

On this clone itself: This CDR3 is also generated by other DNA sequences in the sample. This chain uses TRBV7-6 with TRBJ2-3; no reliable D call. The V end lost 1 base, the J end lost 2 bases, and 7 bases lay between the germline ends. Germline values: CDR1 SGHVS, CDR2 FNYEAQ. The CDR3 covers 14 residues. This chain's CDR3 is CASSLGRNTDTQYF. The CDR3 DNA reads as TGTGCCAGCAGCTTAGGACGAAACACAGATACGCAGTATTTT.

For this clone: The junction and the germline gene differ at one end; a read error may be behind it. The chain combines TRBV29-1 with TRBJ2-5, with TRBD1 as a possible D gene (5 bases). This CDR3 is 16 amino acids long. The germline V gene has CDR1 SQVTM and CDR2 ANQGSEA. The CDR3 protein is CSVEAVLGKGQGTQYF. CDR3 nucleotides: TGCAGCGTCGAAGCTGTTCTAGGGAAGGGGCAGGGTACCCAGTACTTC.

The chain combines TRBV11-2 with TRBJ2-3; TRBD2 is a possible D gene (6 bases). Germline CDR1 is SGHAT and CDR2 is FQNNGV. The CDR3 loop spans 17 amino acids. V lost 2 bases and J 2 bases, leaving 17 bases between the germline ends. CDR3 amino acids: CASSLRGSGAATDTQYF. CDR3 nucleotide sequence: TGTGCCAGCAGCTTAAGGGGCTCGGGAGCGGCCACAGATACGCAGTATTTT.

The chain uses TRBV5-1 and TRBJ2-2; weak D call: TRBD1 (5 bases). V was pared by 0 bases and J by 0 bases, with 9 bases between. The CDR3 totals 16 residues. In germline, CDR1 is SGHRS, CDR2 YFSETQ. The DNA of the CDR3 is TGCGCCAGCAGCTTGGAGGGGTTCGCGAACACCGGGGAGCTGTTTTTT. This codes for CASSLEGFANTGELFF.

The rearrangement joins TRBV4-1 to TRBJ2-3, with D possibly matching TRBD2 (5 bases). CDR3 length equals 15 residues. Germline V gene lookup returns CDR1 MGHRA and CDR2 YSYEKL. V shed 2 bases and J shed 0 bases, with 9 bases lying between them. The CDR3 nucleotides read TGCGCCAGCAGCCAAAACGGGATTAGCACAGATACGCAGTATTTT. Encoded protein: CASSQNGISTDTQYF.

The chain combines TRBV28 with TRBJ1-2, with D tentatively TRBD1 (6 bases). V lost 4 bases and J lost 4, with 13 bases in between. This CDR3 is 14 amino acids long. CDR1 is MDHEN and CDR2 is SYDVKM in the germline V gene. For the CDR3, the DNA is TGTGCCAGCAGTTCAGGGGAGAGGAGCTATGGCTACACCTTC. It yields the protein CASSSGERSYGYTF.

This rearrangement joins TRBV5-1 to TRBJ1-4; a weak D match, TRBD1 (5 bases). The CDR3 contains 15 residues. V lost 4 bases and J lost 3, with 13 bases in between. The germline V gene has CDR1 SGHRS and CDR2 YFSETQ. CDR3 sequence (DNA): TGCGCCAGCAGCACAGAGGGGTTACCTAATGAAAAACTGTTTTTT. This encodes CASSTEGLPNEKLFF.